The 21 T cell receptor beta chains reported below all come from one sample, sequenced in a study of T-cell reconstitution after alpha-beta-depleted transplantation in children. Unique molecular identifiers were built into the TCRbeta library. TCRdb re-called the PCR reads with MiXCR, one entry per CDR3 protein. In the table there are fewer than 150,000 distinct CDR3 sequences, about 9.9% of which are singletons. Specimen: PBMCs, mostly from graft donor cells, collected 180 days after TCRalphabeta/CD19-depleted stem cell transplant. Receptors were obtained from a girl in the first two years of life who had a stem cell transplant for combined immunodeficiency, so the T cells may come from the graft donor.

The chain combines TRBV15 with TRBJ2-1; D may be TRBD2 (7 bases). V gave up 5 bases and J gave up 4 bases, with 15 bases separating them. The V gene's germline CDR1 is LNHNV and CDR2 YYDKDF (reference sequence). This CDR3 contains 15 residues. DNA for the CDR3: TGTGCCACCAGCGGGGGGGCAGGGAAGTACAATGAGCAGTTCTTC. This translates into CATSGGAGKYNEQFF. The full variable domain, its missing parts supplied by reference TRBV15 and TRBJ2-1, is DAMVIQNPRYQVTQFGKPVTLSCSQTLNHNVMYWYQQKSSQAPKLLFHYYDKDFNNEADTPDNFQSRRPNTSFCFLDIRSPGLGDTAMYLCATSGGAGKYNEQFFGPGTRLTVL.

The rearrangement links TRBV5-1 to TRBJ2-1; 8 nucleotides match TRBD1. The CDR3 runs to 15 residues. Germline values: CDR1 SGHRS, CDR2 YFSETQ. The V segment lost 2 bases and the J segment 6 bases; nucleotides outside the gene matches: 7. This chain's CDR3 is CASSLNRGNPNEQFF. As DNA, the CDR3 is TGCGCCAGCAGCTTAAACAGGGGGAATCCCAATGAGCAGTTCTTC.

This clonotype was seen more than once but under ten times. V and J are TRBV19 and TRBJ2-1; D possibly corresponds to TRBD1 (7 bases). The CDR3 totals 15 residues. Trimming took off 5 bases at V and 4 bases at J, with 15 bases between the two ends. Germline loops: CDR1 LNHDA, CDR2 SQIVND (reference sequence). This CDR3 reads CASSFPPGGYNEQFF. The CDR3 region has the DNA TGTGCCAGTAGTTTCCCCCCAGGGGGGTACAATGAGCAGTTCTTC.

In its sample, this clonotype was seen a few times. The rearrangement uses TRBV5-6 and TRBJ2-1, with 14 nucleotides matching TRBD2. The V gene end was trimmed by 4 bases and the J gene end by 7 bases; junction bases not matched to a gene: 4. The CDR3 loop spans 15 amino acids. Germline CDR1 reads SGHDT; CDR2 reads YYEEEE. CDR3 sequence reads: CASSGGLAGVNEQFF. DNA for the CDR3: TGTGCCAGCAGCGGGGGACTAGCGGGGGTTAATGAGCAGTTCTTC.

The chain couples TRBV7-2 to TRBJ2-1, with D perhaps matching TRBD2 (5 bases). In germline, CDR1 is SGHTA, CDR2 FQGNSA. The CDR3 covers 13 residues. Trimming stripped 8 bases from V and 4 bases from J, with 12 bases between. CDR3 residues: CASGVRGYNEQFF. In DNA, the CDR3 is TGTGCCAGCGGGGTACGCGGGTACAATGAGCAGTTCTTC.

The CDR3 spells CSARDIGTSGTDTQYF. The CDR3 DNA sequence: TGCAGTGCTAGAGATATTGGGACTAGCGGGACAGATACGCAGTATTTT. The chain is built from TRBV20-1 and TRBJ2-3, with TRBD2 matching 12 bases. CDR1 and CDR2 (germline): DFQATT, SNEGSKA (reference sequence). Germline trimming cut 0 bases from V and 3 bases from J; bases unmatched to any gene: 4. This CDR3 contains 16 residues.

The V call is TRBV11-2, the J call TRBJ2-3; no clear D gene. The ends were cut back, 3 bases at V and 2 bases at J, with 12 bases in the middle. From germline, CDR1 is SGHAT and CDR2 FQNNGV. The CDR3 is made up of 15 amino acids. CDR3 region: CASSLDRGPTDTQYF. CDR3 in DNA: TGTGCCAGCAGCTTGGACCGTGGGCCCACAGATACGCAGTATTTT.

The chain has TRBV6-5 and TRBJ1-1; D uncertain. The CDR3 totals 15 residues. Trimming shortened V by 2 bases and J by 9 bases, and 19 bases separated the two germline ends. Per germline, CDR1 MNHEY and CDR2 SVGAGI. DNA of the CDR3: TGTGCCAGCAGTTACGCCCCCGCGATTGCTTCGAAAGCTTTCTTT. Translation gives CASSYAPAIASKAFF.

The V and J genes are TRBV5-1 and TRBJ2-1, with 9 bases aligning to TRBD1. From germline, CDR1 is SGHRS and CDR2 YFSETQ. The CDR3 contains 16 residues. J lost 0 bases, V lost 4 bases, and 5 bases had no gene match. CDR3 region: CASSPTGGSSYNEQFF. CDR3 DNA: TGCGCCAGCAGCCCCACAGGGGGCAGCTCCTACAATGAGCAGTTCTTC.

This chain connects TRBV12-3 or TRBV12-4 to TRBJ2-3, with 8 nucleotides matching TRBD2. Trimming removed 1 base from V and 1 base from J; junction bases left unmatched: 1. The CDR3 extends over 15 amino acids. Written as DNA, the CDR3 is TGTGCCAGCAGTTTAGGTAGCGGGGGCACAGATACGCAGTATTTT. Translated: CASSLGSGGTDTQYF.

This clonotype came up a few times. The V and J genes are TRBV7-6 and TRBJ2-3, with TRBD2 matching over 11 bases. Germline assignment: CDR1 SGHVS and CDR2 FNYEAQ. The J segment lost 0 bases and the V segment lost 6 bases, leaving 2 bases of the junction unmatched. The CDR3 is made up of 15 amino acids. CDR3 nucleotides: TGTGCCAGCAGAAGACTAGCGGGAAGCACAGATACGCAGTATTTT. Amino acids: CASRRLAGSTDTQYF.

V usage is TRBV7-2 and J usage is TRBJ2-5, with D possibly being TRBD1 (6 bases). V lost 5 bases and J lost 2, with 12 bases in between. Germline V gives CDR1 SGHTA, CDR2 FQGNSA. The CDR3 extends over 14 amino acids. CDR3 loop: CASSHRGGQETQYF. CDR3 sequence (DNA): TGTGCCAGCAGCCATAGAGGGGGACAAGAGACCCAGTACTTC.

The chain uses TRBV21-1 and TRBJ2-2; TRBD1, the table's D call, was not compared with the DNA. TRBV21-1 is designated a pseudogene. CDR3 length: 16 amino acids. The CDR3 DNA is TGTGCCAGCAGCCCCCCGCAGGGGCTTGGAACCGGGGAGCTGTTTTTT. It is translated as CASSPPQGLGTGELFF.

The chain recombines TRBV20-1 with TRBJ1-2, with D hard to call. The CDR3 contains 12 residues. Germline V gene lookup returns CDR1 DFQATT and CDR2 SNEGSKA (reference sequence). V lost 4 bases and J 5 bases, leaving 11 bases between the germline ends. The CDR3: CSATQFGYGYTF. The CDR3 nucleotides read TGCAGTGCTACTCAATTTGGGTATGGCTACACCTTC.

This clonotype has a handful of counts. This rearrangement joins TRBV30 to TRBJ1-2, with D maybe TRBD1 (5 bases). CDR3 length: 16 amino acids. Looked up from germline, CDR1 is GTSNPN and CDR2 is SVGIG (reference sequence). Trimming removed 2 bases from V and 0 bases from J, with 16 bases in between. CDR3 region: CAWSRARAEANYGYTF. For the CDR3, the DNA is TGTGCCTGGAGTAGAGCCAGGGCCGAAGCTAACTATGGCTACACCTTC. Filled out from reference TRBV30 and TRBJ1-2, the complete variable domain reads SQTIHQWPATLVQPVGSPLSLECTVEGTSNPNLYWYRQAAGRGLQLLFYSVGIGQISSEVPQNLSASRPQDRQFILSSKKLLLSDSGFYLCAWSRARAEANYGYTFGSGTRLTVV.

The V gene is TRBV20-1, the J gene TRBJ1-5, with TRBD1 matching over 7 bases. Per the germline V gene, CDR1 is DFQATT and CDR2 is SNEGSKA (reference sequence). After removal of 1 base from V and 1 base from J, the junction contained 7 bases not matched to a gene. This CDR3 is 16 amino acids long. This CDR3 is CSARGQGGRSNQPQHF. CDR3 sequence (DNA): TGCAGTGCTAGAGGTCAGGGGGGCAGGAGCAATCAGCCCCAGCATTTT.

This clonotype was found a few times. This chain connects TRBV7-6 to TRBJ1-2; D is unresolved. The length of the CDR3 is 14 residues. Between the trimmed V and J ends, which lost 1 base and 4 bases, there was a span of 10 bases. Germline lookup yields CDR1 SGHVS and CDR2 FNYEAQ. As DNA, the CDR3 is TGTGCCAGCAGCTTAGTCCCGAAGGGCTATGGCTACACCTTC. Translated, it gives CASSLVPKGYGYTF.

There are a few counts of this clonotype. The rearrangement joins TRBV6-4 to TRBJ2-6, with 8 bases matching TRBD1. The ends lost 7 bases at V and 0 bases at J; junction bases unmatched: 20. Looked up from germline, CDR1 is MRHNA and CDR2 is SNTAGT. This CDR3 contains 21 residues. The CDR3 nucleotides are TGTGCCAGCACGATAAACCGCGACAGGGGTATACCTCGCTCTGGGGCCAACGTCCTGACTTTC. It is translated as CASTINRDRGIPRSGANVLTF.

The rearrangement uses TRBV20-1 and TRBJ1-2, with 7 positions matching TRBD1. Per germline, CDR1 DFQATT and CDR2 SNEGSKA (reference sequence). There are 16 residues in the CDR3. The trim removed 2 bases at V and 4 bases at J, leaving 13 bases unmatched. CDR3 sequence reads: CSARPVGQLAGYGYTF. The DNA of the CDR3 is TGCAGTGCTAGACCCGTGGGACAGCTGGCGGGCTATGGCTACACCTTC.

This clonotype was counted a few times. The V gene is TRBV12-3 or TRBV12-4, the J gene TRBJ2-1; 9 bases line up with TRBD1. This CDR3 is built from 16 residues. V shed 7 bases and J 5 bases; nucleotides not matched to a gene: 12. The CDR3 here is CASTTPGQGLHNEQFF. Here the CDR3 DNA reads TGTGCCAGCACCACCCCGGGACAGGGACTTCACAATGAGCAGTTCTTC.

CDR3 protein: CSALTTGQTTNTEAFF. The CDR3 bases are TGCAGCGCGTTGACGACAGGGCAGACCACGAACACTGAAGCTTTCTTT. V usage is TRBV20-1 and J usage is TRBJ1-1, with 7 bases that match TRBD1. The CDR3 sequence is 16 residues long. Germline V gives CDR1 DFQATT, CDR2 SNEGSKA (reference sequence).